The rows below give T cell receptor beta chains drawn from one sample of a study of T cell clones after liver transplantation. Clones were sequenced by immunoSEQ multiplex PCR, and TCRdb holds only the in-frame ones, with some missing. The sample contains roughly 100,000 clones, under 90% of which appear only once. Sample: CD4+ T cells from blood, taken around 44 months after liver transplant. The receptors come from a human patient who received a liver transplant. T cells may partly derive from the graft donor. CDR3s include the opening cysteine and the closing phenylalanine or tryptophan. D genes are given only for firm matches. Some rows have no size entry. The others give once, few or many, or a class for an expanded clone.

v_gene	j_gene	abundance	d_gene	CDR3aa	CDR3nt
TRBV25-1	TRBJ2-7	NA	NA	CASSEPAKGNEQYF	TGTGCCAGCAGTGAACCAGCTAAGGGGAACGAGCAGTACTTC
TRBV29-1	TRBJ1-1	few	TRBD1	CSVEKGQSTEAFF	TGCAGCGTTGAAAAGGGACAGAGTACTGAAGCTTTCTTT
TRBV14	TRBJ2-5	NA	NA	CASSARGAETQYF	TGTGCCAGCAGCGCCAGGGGAGCGGAGACCCAGTACTTC
TRBV28	TRBJ1-2	NA	NA	CASSPQGRGYTF	TGTGCCAGCAGTCCCCAGGGTCGTGGCTACACCTTC
TRBV2	TRBJ1-5	NA	NA	CASSRDNHYSNQPQHF	TGTGCCAGCAGCCGGGACAACCACTATAGCAATCAGCCCCAGCATTTT
TRBV18	TRBJ1-2	NA	NA	CASSPTPLPGYTF	TGTGCCAGCTCACCAACTCCACTGCCCGGCTACACCTTC
TRBV6-5	TRBJ1-2	NA	NA	CASSYWGPGGYTF	TGTGCCAGCAGTTATTGGGGGCCGGGAGGCTACACCTTC
TRBV10-3	TRBJ2-7	NA	TRBD1	CAISEVKGQGGEQYF	TGTGCCATCAGTGAGGTGAAGGGACAGGGTGGCGAGCAGTACTTC
TRBV5-1	TRBJ2-2	NA	NA	CASSLEQKVTGELFF	TGCGCCAGCAGCTTGGAGCAGAAGGTCACCGGGGAGCTGTTTTTT
TRBV19	TRBJ2-5	once	TRBD1	CASSTGQGTRETQYF	TGTGCCAGTAGTACGGGACAGGGGACGAGAGAGACCCAGTACTTC
TRBV7-2	TRBJ2-5	NA	NA	CASSLASPTGAQYF	TGTGCCAGCAGCTTAGCGTCGCCGACCGGGGCCCAGTACTTC
TRBV14	TRBJ2-2	NA	TRBD2	CASSQSGSTGELFF	TGTGCCAGCAGCCAGAGCGGGAGTACCGGGGAGCTGTTTTTT
TRBV5-3	TRBJ1-2	NA	TRBD1	CARSVTGTVLLAGYTF	TGTGCCAGAAGCGTTACCGGGACAGTGCTGCTCGCTGGCTACACCTTC
TRBV4-2	TRBJ2-7	NA	NA	CASSQNSPYEQYF	TGTGCCAGCAGCCAGAACAGCCCCTACGAGCAGTACTTC
TRBV11-2	TRBJ2-2	NA	NA	CASRRGQKNTGELFF	TGTGCCAGCAGACGAGGACAGAAGAACACCGGGGAGCTGTTTTTT
TRBV28	TRBJ2-7	NA	TRBD2	CATGRAQWGGNF	TGTGCCACAGGGAGGGCTCAGTGGGGTGGGAACTTC
TRBV19	TRBJ1-5	NA	TRBD1	CASSAPSTGGIGQPQHF	TGTGCCAGTAGTGCTCCCTCGACAGGGGGGATTGGGCAGCCCCAGCATTTT
TRBV6-1	TRBJ1-1	NA	NA	CASSRSRGDTEAFF	TGTGCCAGCAGCAGAAGTCGGGGTGACACTGAAGCTTTCTTT
TRBV7-2	TRBJ1-4	NA	NA	CASSRFQANEKLFF	TGTGCCAGCAGTCGTTTCCAGGCAAATGAAAAACTGTTTTTT
TRBV10-3	TRBJ1-6	NA	NA	CAISETPEGSSYNSPLHF	TGTGCCATCAGTGAGACCCCCGAGGGAAGCTCCTATAATTCACCCCTCCACTTT
TRBV6-1	TRBJ2-7	NA	TRBD2	CASTTGLAVYYEQYF	TGTGCCAGCACTACTGGACTAGCGGTATACTACGAGCAGTACTTC
TRBV6-1	TRBJ1-1	NA	NA	CASSETTGPNTEAFF	TGTGCCAGCAGTGAGACAACAGGACCGAACACTGAAGCTTTCTTT
TRBV5-1	TRBJ2-1	NA	NA	CASSLVANLQFF	TGCGCCAGCAGCTTGGTTGCCAATCTGCAGTTCTTC
TRBV5-5	TRBJ2-5	NA	NA	CASSLAAGFQETQYF	TGTGCCAGCAGCTTGGCGGCCGGGTTCCAAGAGACCCAGTACTTC
TRBV30	TRBJ2-3	NA	TRBD2	CARAGDADTQYF	TGTGCCAGAGCGGGAGACGCAGATACGCAGTATTTT
TRBV19	TRBJ1-5	once	NA	CASSDTVGSNQPQHF	TGTGCCAGTAGTGATACAGTGGGGAGCAATCAGCCCCAGCATTTT
TRBV27	TRBJ1-1	NA	NA	CASFQNTEAFF	TGTGCCAGTTTTCAGAACACTGAAGCTTTCTTT
TRBV9	TRBJ1-6	few	NA	CASSVAVGAESPLHF	TGTGCCAGCAGCGTAGCTGTGGGGGCTGAGTCACCCCTCCACTTT
TRBV2	TRBJ1-1	NA	NA	CASTSAQTEAFF	TGTGCCAGCACTTCGGCACAGACTGAAGCTTTCTTT
TRBV11-2	TRBJ2-3	NA	TRBD2	CASSLTSGRAPIQLDTQYF	TGTGCCAGCAGCTTAACTAGCGGGAGGGCCCCAATTCAGTTGGATACGCAGTATTTT
TRBV18	TRBJ2-1	NA	TRBD2	CASSQAGISYNEQFF	TGTGCCAGCTCACAAGCGGGGATCTCCTACAATGAGCAGTTCTTC
TRBV28	TRBJ1-2	NA	NA	CASSLSYYGYTF	TGTGCCAGCAGTTTAAGTTACTATGGCTACACCTTC
TRBV25-1	TRBJ2-7	once	NA	CASSELNPEGEQYF	TGTGCCAGCAGTGAATTAAATCCAGAGGGCGAGCAGTACTTC
TRBV5-4	TRBJ2-7	NA	TRBD1	CASSLTGVEQYF	TGTGCCAGCAGCTTGACAGGGGTCGAGCAGTACTTC
TRBV7-2	TRBJ2-5	NA	TRBD2	CASSSGNVQETQYF	TGTGCCAGCAGTAGCGGGAATGTCCAAGAGACCCAGTACTTC
TRBV30	TRBJ1-5	NA	NA	CAWARTGTGGSQPQHF	TGTGCCTGGGCTAGAACCGGGACGGGTGGATCTCAGCCCCAGCATTTT
TRBV5-1	TRBJ2-3	NA	NA	CASSLAGADTDTQYF	TGCGCCAGCAGCTTGGCGGGGGCCGACACAGATACGCAGTATTTT
TRBV2	TRBJ1-2	NA	NA	CASRYPAAGTYGYTF	TGTGCCAGCAGATACCCTGCGGCCGGAACCTATGGCTACACCTTC
TRBV15	TRBJ2-1	NA	TRBD1	CATSGRYPGQGAGEQFF	TGTGCCACCAGCGGTCGGTATCCGGGACAGGGGGCCGGTGAGCAGTTCTTC
TRBV28	TRBJ2-7	NA	TRBD2	CASSPPRGGTRYEQYF	TGTGCCAGCAGTCCACCTCGGGGGGGCACGAGATACGAGCAGTACTTC
TRBV6-1	TRBJ1-4	NA	NA	CAIGGTSNEKLFF	TGTGCCATTGGGGGGACATCTAATGAAAAACTGTTTTTT
TRBV5-4	TRBJ2-5	NA	NA	CASSLAGTPLEQYF	TGTGCCAGCAGCTTGGCCGGGACTCCCCTTGAGCAGTACTTC
TRBV4-2	TRBJ1-2	NA	TRBD1	CASSQDGTGGTSNYGYTF	TGTGCCAGCAGCCAAGATGGGACAGGGGGAACATCCAACTATGGCTACACCTTC
TRBV29-1	TRBJ1-3	many	TRBD1	CSVGDRGAGNTIYF	TGCAGCGTGGGGGACAGGGGAGCTGGAAACACCATATATTTT
TRBV19	TRBJ2-7	NA	TRBD1	CASSIWGLGTGDSYEQYF	TGTGCCAGTAGTATTTGGGGCCTCGGGACAGGCGATTCCTACGAGCAGTACTTC
TRBV2	TRBJ1-2	NA	NA	CASTLRGAANYGYTF	TGTGCCAGCACCCTCCGGGGAGCCGCTAACTATGGCTACACCTTC
TRBV19	TRBJ1-4	NA	NA	CASSPFGGSRWVNEKLFF	TGTGCCAGTAGTCCCTTCGGGGGCAGCCGTTGGGTAAATGAAAAACTGTTTTTT
TRBV5-1	TRBJ1-1	NA	NA	CASTRPGRENTEAFF	TGCGCCAGCACTCGGCCGGGACGGGAGAACACTGAAGCTTTCTTT
TRBV2	TRBJ2-7	once	NA	CASLGNAEVEQYF	TGTGCCAGCCTCGGGAATGCGGAGGTAGAGCAGTACTTC
TRBV6-5	TRBJ2-7	once	NA	CASSAAVGYEEYF	TGTGCCAGCAGTGCAGCGGTGGGCTACGAGGAGTACTTC
TRBV6-5	TRBJ1-2	NA	NA	CASSKSGAGYGYTF	TGTGCCAGCAGTAAAAGCGGGGCGGGGTATGGCTACACCTTC
TRBV18	TRBJ2-2	few	NA	CASSPRGASYTGELFF	TGTGCCAGCTCACCCCGGGGTGCCTCATACACCGGGGAGCTGTTTTTT
TRBV7-3	TRBJ2-6	NA	NA	CASSPETSNSGANVLTF	TGTGCCAGCAGCCCCGAGACATCAAATTCTGGGGCCAACGTCCTGACTTTC